These T cell receptor beta chains were read from a single sample in a study of cytomegalovirus exposure and HLA in healthy donors. Sequenced by immunoSEQ multiplex PCR; TCRdb stores in-frame clones only, minus some. This specimen shows tens of thousands of clones; the ten leading clones hold 15%. The specimen sequenced was PBMCs. These TCRs come from a man in his forties or fifties in good health and CMV-seropositive. The CDR3 runs from the conserved cysteine through the conserved F or W. D genes are given only for firm matches.

V gene	D gene	J gene	CDR3 protein	CDR3 DNA
TRBV18	TRBD1	TRBJ2-5	CASSPQGAWETQYF	TGTGCCAGCTCACCACAGGGGGCTTGGGAGACCCAGTACTTC
TRBV6-4	TRBD2	TRBJ2-1	CASSDSAGAVDEQFF	TGTGCCAGCAGTGACTCTGCGGGAGCGGTCGATGAGCAGTTCTTC
TRBV14	TRBD2	TRBJ2-3	CASSQAGGPPGTQYF	TGTGCCAGCAGCCAAGCGGGAGGACCCCCGGGTACGCAGTATTTT
TRBV4-3	TRBD1	TRBJ2-1	CASSQEGRQGNEQFF	TGCGCCAGCAGCCAAGAGGGACGACAGGGGAATGAGCAGTTCTTC
TRBV29-1	-	TRBJ1-5	CSVEAEGQPGQPQHF	TGCAGCGTTGAAGCGGAGGGGCAGCCGGGTCAGCCCCAGCATTTT
TRBV9	TRBD2	TRBJ2-1	CASSSRTSGTANEQFF	TGTGCCAGCAGCTCACGGACTAGCGGGACTGCCAATGAGCAGTTCTTC
TRBV11-3	-	TRBJ1-1	CASSLSTANTEAFF	TGTGCCAGCAGCTTAAGTACAGCAAACACTGAAGCTTTCTTT
TRBV4-1	-	TRBJ1-2	CASSAEESNYGYTF	TGCGCCAGCAGCGCAGAGGAGTCTAACTATGGCTACACCTTC
TRBV11-3	TRBD2	TRBJ2-7	CASSFPTSGGVSYEQYF	TGTGCCAGCAGCTTCCCGACTAGCGGGGGCGTCTCATACGAGCAGTACTTC
TRBV11-2	-	TRBJ2-7	CASSFGRAREQYF	TGTGCCAGCAGTTTTGGGCGGGCGCGGGAGCAGTACTTC
TRBV7-2	-	TRBJ2-1	CASSLAVSSYNEQFF	TGTGCCAGCAGCTTGGCGGTGAGCTCCTACAATGAGCAGTTCTTC
TRBV11-2	-	TRBJ2-7	CASSLDLRTTLIYEQYF	TGTGCCAGCAGCTTAGATTTGAGGACTACACTGATCTACGAGCAGTACTTC
TRBV11-2	TRBD2	TRBJ2-1	CASSLDLAGGVNEQFF	TGTGCCAGCAGCTTAGATCTAGCGGGAGGGGTCAATGAGCAGTTCTTC
TRBV29-1	-	TRBJ1-2	CSVAGAGEGYGYTF	TGCAGCGTTGCGGGGGCAGGGGAGGGTTATGGCTACACCTTC
TRBV7-2	TRBD1	TRBJ1-1	CASSRGQGLTEAFF	TGTGCCAGCAGCCGAGGACAGGGTCTTACTGAAGCTTTCTTT
TRBV6-1	TRBD2	TRBJ2-1	CASSERTSGMNEQFF	TGTGCCAGCAGTGAAAGGACTAGCGGGATGAATGAGCAGTTCTTC
TRBV19	-	TRBJ1-5	CASSIQDNLNQPQHF	TGTGCCAGTAGTATTCAGGACAACCTCAATCAGCCCCAGCATTTT
TRBV4-3	-	TRBJ1-5	CASSPVFGGNQPQHF	TGCGCCAGCAGCCCGGTATTCGGAGGGAATCAGCCCCAGCATTTT
TRBV18	-	TRBJ1-1	CASSPNRVGGTEAFF	TGTGCCAGCTCACCGAACAGGGTGGGTGGCACTGAAGCTTTCTTT
TRBV27	TRBD1	TRBJ1-5	CASSPGTGSQPQHF	TGTGCCAGCAGTCCTGGGACAGGGAGTCAGCCCCAGCATTTT
TRBV10-2	-	TRBJ2-7	CASRSGPNYEQYF	TGCGCCAGCAGATCAGGGCCTAACTACGAGCAGTACTTC
TRBV28	TRBD1	TRBJ1-2	CASSMWDRVTYGYTF	TGTGCCAGCAGTATGTGGGACAGGGTGACCTATGGCTACACCTTC
TRBV7-2	-	TRBJ1-3	CASSPPVGNTIYF	TGTGCCAGCAGCCCCCCAGTAGGAAACACCATATATTTT
TRBV12-5	TRBD1	TRBJ2-5	CASGLTKGAWETQYF	TGTGCTAGTGGTTTGACTAAGGGGGCTTGGGAGACCCAGTACTTC
TRBV19	TRBD1	TRBJ1-2	CASSADRGRMDGYTF	TGTGCCAGTAGTGCAGACAGGGGGAGAATGGATGGCTACACCTTC
TRBV18	TRBD1	TRBJ1-4	CASSPPGGTAANEKLFF	TGTGCCAGCTCACCACCCGGCGGGACAGCTGCTAATGAAAAACTGTTTTTT
TRBV7-9	-	TRBJ1-1	CASSFQGPSTEAFF	TGTGCCAGCAGCTTTCAGGGGCCTAGCACTGAAGCTTTCTTT
TRBV27	-	TRBJ2-1	CASSSYSGPSSYNEQFF	TGTGCCAGCAGTTCTTATAGCGGTCCGAGCTCCTACAATGAGCAGTTCTTC